The 29 T cell receptor beta chains in this list originate from one sample, sequenced in a study of blood T cell repertoires in COVID-19. Measured with immunoSEQ multiplex PCR; TCRdb has only the in-frame clones, and not every one. The repertoire holds about 210,000 clones, with roughly 88% as singletons. Sequenced material: peripheral blood. The receptors were gathered from a man aged 45 to 65 with active or convalescent COVID-19.

This clone was recorded a few times. The V and J genes are TRBV12-3 or TRBV12-4 and TRBJ1-1, with 8 bases that match TRBD1. The CDR3 has 12 residues. Trimming cost V 2 bases and J 8 bases; bases outside gene matches: 1. Here the CDR3 reads CASSLWTGEAFF. CDR3 nucleotides: TGTGCCAGCAGTTTATGGACAGGGGAAGCTTTCTTT.

The chain carries TRBV9 and TRBJ2-3; 7 nucleotides line up with TRBD1. Germline-derived CDR1 and CDR2 are SGDLS and YYNGEE. The CDR3 covers 17 residues. The V and J ends lost 0 bases and 6 bases, in that order; junction bases with no gene match: 13. The CDR3 bases are TGTGCCAGCAGCGTAGCTCCTCTGACAGGGCTTGGGGATACGCAGTATTTT. Its translation: CASSVAPLTGLGDTQYF.

This chain links TRBV29-1 with TRBJ2-2, with D maybe TRBD2 (6 bases). Germline CDR1 is SQVTM and CDR2 is ANQGSEA. This CDR3 region has 17 residues. V was shortened by 3 bases and J by 1 base, with 18 bases between the two germline ends. As DNA, the CDR3 is TGCAGCGTTGATGCGTCCGGGGGAGCAAGGAACACCGGGGAGCTGTTTTTT. Its translation: CSVDASGGARNTGELFF.

The CDR3 nucleotides are TGTGCCAGCAGCGCCACAGGGACCACTGAAGCTTTCTTT. Its translation is CASSATGTTEAFF. V is TRBV7-8 and J is TRBJ1-1; D possibly corresponds to TRBD1 (6 bases). V was pared by 5 bases and J by 4 bases, with 11 bases between. The length of the CDR3 is 13 residues. The germline CDR1 and CDR2 sequences are SGHVS and FQNEAQ.

The chain uses TRBV18 and TRBJ2-1; TRBD2 agrees at 16 bases. CDR1 KGHSH and CDR2 LQKENI come from the germline V gene. This CDR3 comprises 16 residues. The trim removed 5 bases at V and 7 bases at J, leaving 5 bases unmatched. The CDR3 region has the DNA TGTGCCAGCTCAACAGGGACTAGCGGGAGGGCAAATGAGCAGTTCTTC. Its protein is CASSTGTSGRANEQFF.

This sequence joins TRBV7-2 and TRBJ1-2, with a weak D call TRBD1 (6 bases). The CDR3 totals 12 residues. Trimming took off 5 bases at V and 4 bases at J, with 8 bases between the two ends. Per the germline V gene, CDR1 is SGHTA and CDR2 is FQGNSA. As DNA, the CDR3 is TGTGCCAGCAGCCGCAGGGGCTATGGCTACACCTTC. Translation: CASSRRGYGYTF.

This clone showed up just once. The J gene is TRBJ2-7, the V gene TRBV11-3; possibly TRBD1 for D (5 bases). Trimming stripped 4 bases from V and 3 bases from J, with 16 bases between. The CDR3 runs 15 residues. Germline V gene sequence: CDR1 SGHNT, CDR2 YENEEA. CDR3 region: CASSYSGNGDYEQYF. The DNA of the CDR3 is TGTGCCAGCAGCTATTCAGGGAACGGCGACTACGAGCAGTACTTC.

The chain has TRBV11-1 and TRBJ2-5; D is ambiguous. The CDR3 length is 13 residues. Germline lookup yields CDR1 SGHAT and CDR2 FQDESV (reference sequence). Trimming stripped 6 bases from V and 5 bases from J, with 13 bases between. CDR3 nucleotides: TGTGCCAGCAGTCGACACCTTCAGGAGACCCAGTACTTC. This gives the protein CASSRHLQETQYF.

This chain links TRBV6-5 with TRBJ2-5; 7 bases are a match to TRBD2. CDR3 size: 13 residues. The germline V gene has CDR1 MNHEY and CDR2 SVGAGI. Trimming took 10 bases from V and 4 from J; bases not matched to a gene: 9. Here the CDR3 reads CATRLAGTETQYF. The CDR3 bases are TGTGCCACCAGACTAGCTGGCACAGAGACCCAGTACTTC.

This clone was detected a few times. This chain joins TRBV9 and TRBJ1-4; TRBD1 matches 10 bases. Germline lookup yields CDR1 SGDLS and CDR2 YYNGEE. This CDR3 comprises 16 residues. V dropped 2 bases and J dropped 4; count of bases not matched to a gene: 5. The CDR3 reads CASSVTGQGINEKLFF. The CDR3 nucleotides are TGTGCCAGCAGCGTGACGGGACAGGGGATTAATGAAAAACTGTTTTTT.

This clone has a handful of counts. The V gene is TRBV6-1, the J gene TRBJ2-7; TRBD2 is a possible D gene (7 bases). Germline CDR1 MNHNS, CDR2 SASEGT. Trimming stripped 2 bases from V and 5 bases from J, with 19 bases between. The CDR3 length is 16 residues. CDR3 sequence reads: CASSEQPGRGAHEQYF. The CDR3 DNA is TGTGCCAGCAGTGAACAGCCGGGACGGGGGGCCCACGAGCAGTACTTC.

The V call is TRBV5-8, the J call TRBJ2-2; 9 nucleotides agree with TRBD2. Germline CDR1 is SGHTS and CDR2 is YDEGEE. The V and J ends lost 4 bases and 0 bases, in that order; junction bases with no gene match: 4. The CDR3 is made up of 16 amino acids. The CDR3 DNA sequence: TGTGCCAGCAGCAGGGGACTAGCAGCGAACACCGGGGAGCTGTTTTTT. It is translated as CASSRGLAANTGELFF. Combining the CDR3 with reference TRBV5-8 and TRBJ2-2 gives the whole variable domain EAGVTQSPTHLIKTRGQQATLRCSPISGHTSVYWYQQALGLGLQFLLWYDEGEERNRGNFPPRFSGRQFPNYSSELNVNALELEDSALYLCASSRGLAANTGELFFGEGSRLTVL.

The sample holds a few counts of this clone. This chain uses TRBV10-2 with TRBJ1-1, with 7 nucleotides matching TRBD1. The CDR3 loop spans 12 amino acids. The V gene's germline CDR1 is WSHSY and CDR2 SAAADI. V lost 3 bases and J lost 9; bases outside the gene matches: 4. For the CDR3, the DNA is TGCGCCAGCAGTGATGACAGGGATCAAGCTTTCTTT. It yields the protein CASSDDRDQAFF.

The chain links TRBV30 to TRBJ2-7; 10 positions match TRBD1. Per germline, CDR1 GTSNPN and CDR2 SVGIG (reference sequence). The CDR3 has 14 amino acids. Trimming cost V 3 bases and J 2 bases; bases outside gene matches: 4. The CDR3 nucleotides read TGTGCCTGGAGAAGGGACAGGGGTCCCTACGAGCAGTACTTC. Amino acid sequence: CAWRRDRGPYEQYF.

This chain joins TRBV4-1 and TRBJ1-1; TRBD1 aligns across 8 bases. Trimming cost V 3 bases and J 4 bases; bases outside gene matches: 7. The CDR3 loop spans 15 amino acids. Germline values: CDR1 MGHRA, CDR2 YSYEKL. CDR3 sequence: CASSHSDRAVTEAFF. The CDR3 bases are TGCGCCAGCAGCCACTCGGACAGGGCGGTCACTGAAGCTTTCTTT.

This chain uses TRBV7-8 with TRBJ2-7, with a weak D call TRBD1 (5 bases). CDR1 is SGHVS and CDR2 is FQNEAQ in the germline V gene. There are 13 residues in the CDR3. Trimming cost V 0 bases and J 7 bases, with 10 bases left between them. CDR3 residues: CASSLAGAGEQYV. The CDR3 DNA is TGTGCCAGCAGCTTAGCAGGGGCCGGGGAGCAGTACGTC.

This clone was seen once. The chain joins TRBV4-3 to TRBJ2-3, with 7 bases fitting TRBD1. Germline V lookup: CDR1 LGHNA, CDR2 YSLEER. This CDR3 spans 14 amino acids. V shed 4 bases and J 0 bases; nucleotides not matched to a gene: 1. DNA for the CDR3: TGCGCCAGCAGCCGGGACAGTAGCACAGATACGCAGTATTTT. Translating gives CASSRDSSTDTQYF.

This chain joins TRBV2 and TRBJ2-2; no firm D call. V was pared by 3 bases and J by 7 bases, with 6 bases between. The CDR3 length is 12 residues. Germline V gives CDR1 SNHLY, CDR2 FYNNEI. The CDR3 loop is CASSDPSGELFF. CDR3 nucleotides: TGTGCCAGCAGTGATCCTAGCGGGGAGCTGTTTTTT.

The rearrangement links TRBV4-1 to TRBJ2-1, with 9 positions matching TRBD1. CDR1 and CDR2 (germline): MGHRA, YSYEKL. The CDR3 has 15 residues. Unmatched junction bases numbered 9, after V lost 6 bases and J lost 6 bases. The CDR3 spells CASRQQGAFSNEQFF. The CDR3 region has the DNA TGCGCCAGCAGGCAACAGGGGGCTTTTAGCAATGAGCAGTTCTTC.

The chain recombines TRBV3-1 (or the pseudogene TRBV3-2) with TRBJ2-1; 13 bases are a match to TRBD2. The CDR3 loop spans 15 amino acids. J lost 9 bases, V lost 2 bases, and 4 bases had no gene match. In germline, CDR1 is LGHDT, CDR2 YNNKEL (reference sequence). The CDR3 coding sequence is TGTGCCAGCAGCCAATCAACTAGCGGGGGGGTTGAGCAGTTCTTC. Translation: CASSQSTSGGVEQFF.

V gene TRBV30 combines with J gene TRBJ2-7; D perhaps matches TRBD2 (7 bases). Germline V gene data show CDR1 as GTSNPN and CDR2 as SVGIG (reference sequence). The V end was cut by 0 bases, the J end by 2 bases, with 11 bases between. The CDR3 has 14 residues. DNA of the CDR3: TGTGCCTGGAGTGTAAAGGGGGGGACCTACGAGCAGTACTTC. It is translated as CAWSVKGGTYEQYF.

This CDR3 reads CASSAFSGSYEQYF. The CDR3 DNA reads as TGTGCCAGCAGTGCCTTTAGCGGAAGCTACGAGCAGTACTTC. This chain connects TRBV27 to TRBJ2-7; D perhaps matches TRBD2 (6 bases). Germline V gene sequence: CDR1 MNHEY, CDR2 SMNVEV (reference sequence). V was pared by 5 bases and J by 3 bases, with 14 bases between. The CDR3 consists of 14 residues.

This sequence joins TRBV7-2 and TRBJ1-3, with D unclear. This CDR3 region has 15 residues. V lost 3 bases and J lost 4, with 13 bases in between. Germline loops: CDR1 SGHTA, CDR2 FQGNSA. This chain's CDR3 is CASSFGRPGGNTIYF. The CDR3 nucleotides read TGTGCCAGCAGCTTTGGCCGACCGGGAGGAAACACCATATATTTT.

The rearrangement joins TRBV5-1 to TRBJ1-6; 9 bases line up with TRBD1. Germline V CDR1 and CDR2: SGHRS, YFSETQ. The CDR3 totals 15 residues. V was clipped by 0 bases and J by 10 bases; unmatched bases: 5. DNA of the CDR3: TGCGCCAGCAGCTTGGCCGGGACAGGGCGCTCACCCCTCCACTTT. Encoded protein: CASSLAGTGRSPLHF.

The genes are TRBV19 and TRBJ1-6; D is unclear. Trimming removed 3 bases at V and 8 bases at J, with 8 bases between. The CDR3 contains 13 residues. Germline V CDR1 and CDR2: LNHDA, SQIVND (reference sequence). CDR3 DNA: TGTGCCAGTAGTATTCGAAGCGATTCACCCCTCCACTTT. Translation: CASSIRSDSPLHF.

The chain links TRBV6-2 or TRBV6-3 to TRBJ1-2; D ambiguous. The CDR3 runs to 15 residues. Between the trimmed V and J ends, which lost 3 bases and 0 bases, there was a span of 11 bases. Germline lookup yields CDR1 MNHEY and CDR2 SVGEGT. As DNA, the CDR3 is TGTGCCAGCAGTTATGCGGAGTGGGCTAACTATGGCTACACCTTC. It encodes CASSYAEWANYGYTF.

The chain couples TRBV11-2 to TRBJ2-1, with 10 bases identical to TRBD2. Unmatched junction bases numbered 4, after V lost 5 bases and J lost 3 bases. Germline V gives CDR1 SGHAT, CDR2 FQNNGV. CDR3 length: 15 amino acids. The CDR3 loop reads CASSQGLAVYNEQFF. In DNA, the CDR3 is TGTGCCAGCAGCCAAGGACTAGCGGTCTACAATGAGCAGTTCTTC.

The chain carries TRBV7-9 and TRBJ2-1, with 7 bases matching TRBD1. The V gene's germline CDR1 is SEHNR and CDR2 FQNEAQ (reference sequence). The V and J ends lost 2 bases and 4 bases, in that order; junction bases with no gene match: 11. The CDR3 has 17 residues. CDR3 region: CASSLRLSTGYYNEQFF. CDR3 DNA: TGTGCCAGCAGCTTAAGGCTATCGACAGGGTATTACAATGAGCAGTTCTTC.

The table lists this clone with a few counts. V usage is TRBV4-3 and J usage is TRBJ1-3; D is unresolved. CDR1 is LGHNA and CDR2 is YSLEER in the germline V gene. The CDR3 contains 18 residues. Trimming took off 0 bases at V and 3 bases at J, with 18 bases between the two ends. The CDR3: CASSQESSTVLNGNTIYF. For the CDR3, the DNA is TGCGCCAGCAGCCAAGAATCGTCTACGGTCCTAAATGGAAACACCATATATTTT.